Below are 24 T cell receptor beta chains sequenced from a single sample in a study of Ad26.COV2.S vaccination and SARS-CoV-2 variants. Repertoires were generated with immunoSEQ multiplex PCR, while TCRdb's copy carries only in-frame clones and drops some. This sample has about 390,000 clones, with about 85% found just once. As to treatment: about 20 received Ad26.COV2.S at low or high dose, single or two shots; 5 received placebo; per-sample allocation not given. The study sampled participants on day 63 after the first vaccine or placebo injection. The sample here was peripheral blood, taken in a trial of Ad26.COV2.S vaccine versus placebo. These receptors originate from a person between 18 and 65 years old who received the Ad26.COV2.S COVID-19 vaccine or a placebo.

This chain joins TRBV4-1 and TRBJ1-3, with D possibly TRBD1 on 6 matching bases. The CDR3 has 15 amino acids. Trimming removed 4 bases from V and 0 bases from J, with 10 bases in between. CDR1 and CDR2 from the germline V gene are MGHRA and YSYEKL. Here the CDR3 DNA reads TGCGCCAGCAGCCTACCGGGGGCCTCTGGAAACACCATATATTTT. It specifies CASSLPGASGNTIYF.

This clone turned up a few times. The chain uses TRBV19 and TRBJ1-6, with D perhaps matching TRBD1 (5 bases). With 5 bases removed from V and 6 bases from J, the gap between germline ends came to 20 bases. CDR1 and CDR2 from the germline V gene are LNHDA and SQIVND (reference sequence). The CDR3 is 17 amino acids. CDR3 amino acids: CASSSGIGGRGNSPLHF. The CDR3, as DNA: TGTGCCAGTAGTTCCGGGATCGGGGGAAGGGGTAATTCACCCCTCCACTTT.

A single count supports this clone. The chain uses TRBV11-2 and TRBJ1-1, with D unclear. CDR1 and CDR2 (germline): SGHAT, FQNNGV. The CDR3 is 13 amino acids. Deletions cut 5 bases from V and 9 bases from J, with 16 bases between. The CDR3 loop is CASSPLTLRKAFF. The CDR3 DNA is TGTGCCAGCAGCCCGCTCACGTTAAGGAAAGCTTTCTTT. Using reference TRBV11-2 and TRBJ1-1 for the parts outside the CDR3, the full variable domain is EAGVAQSPRYKIIEKRQSVAFWCNPISGHATLYWYQQILGQGPKLLIQFQNNGVVDDSQLPKDRFSAERLKGVDSTLKIQPAKLEDSAVYLCASSPLTLRKAFFGQGTRLTVV.

This chain links TRBV6-2 or TRBV6-3 with TRBJ1-5, with a weak D call TRBD1 (5 bases). In germline, CDR1 is MNHEY, CDR2 SVGEGT. This CDR3 comprises 15 residues. The V end lost 2 bases, the J end lost 1 base, and 9 bases lay between the germline ends. CDR3 nucleotide sequence: TGTGCCAGCAGTTACACAGGATTGAGCAATCAGCCCCAGCATTTT. Translation gives CASSYTGLSNQPQHF.

This clone showed up just once. The CDR3 nucleotides read TGTGCCAGCAGCGTAAAGGACAGTCGCTTCTATGGCTACACCTTC. Protein: CASSVKDSRFYGYTF. The rearrangement joins TRBV7-2 to TRBJ1-2, with D possibly TRBD1 on 6 matching bases. CDR1 is SGHTA and CDR2 is FQGNSA in the germline V gene. V shed 5 bases and J shed 4 bases, with 17 bases lying between them. The CDR3 is made up of 15 amino acids.

The rearrangement links TRBV7-2 to TRBJ2-4; D might be TRBD1 or TRBD2, each matching 5 bases. The CDR3 runs to 16 residues. CDR1 and CDR2 (germline): SGHTA, FQGNSA. With 0 bases removed from V and 2 bases from J, the gap between germline ends came to 11 bases. The CDR3 here is CASSLAPWGTKNIQYF. The CDR3 coding sequence is TGTGCCAGCAGCTTAGCGCCTTGGGGGACCAAAAACATTCAGTACTTC.

The chain is built from TRBV12-3 or TRBV12-4 and TRBJ1-2; TRBD1 is a possible D gene (5 bases). The length of the CDR3 is 11 residues. The V and J ends lost 8 bases and 7 bases respectively, with 11 bases between them. CDR3 sequence: CASYRGGGYTF. The CDR3 DNA sequence: TGTGCCAGCTATAGGGGTGGTGGCTACACCTTC.

The V call is TRBV3-1 (or the pseudogene TRBV3-2), the J call TRBJ1-2, with 9 bases matching TRBD1. V trimming: 1 base; J trimming: 8 bases; junction bases outside the gene matches: 8. Germline CDR1 LGHDT, CDR2 YNNKEL (reference sequence). The CDR3 runs to 15 residues. The CDR3 is CASSQVNRGQGGYTF. CDR3 sequence (DNA): TGTGCCAGCAGCCAAGTAAACAGGGGGCAGGGCGGCTACACCTTC.

The chain recombines TRBV12-3 or TRBV12-4 with TRBJ2-5; D possibly corresponds to TRBD1 (6 bases). This CDR3 is 13 amino acids long. The V and J ends lost 5 bases and 0 bases respectively, with 7 bases between them. CDR3 sequence (DNA): TGTGCCAGCAGTCGGGACAACCAAGAGACCCAGTACTTC. Its protein is CASSRDNQETQYF.

This chain links TRBV4-1 with TRBJ1-3; TRBD1 might be the D (6 bases). Germline CDR1 is MGHRA and CDR2 is YSYEKL. This CDR3 spans 17 amino acids. The V end was cut by 3 bases, the J end by 0 bases, with 15 bases between. CDR3 in amino acids: CASSHANRELSGNTIYF. The CDR3 DNA reads TGCGCCAGCAGCCATGCCAACAGGGAACTCTCTGGAAACACCATATATTTT.

The chain is built from TRBV5-5 and TRBJ2-1; D uncertain. Germline CDR1 reads SGHKS; CDR2 reads YYEKEE (reference sequence). V lost 0 bases, J lost 0 bases, and 7 bases lay in between. The CDR3 extends over 15 amino acids. The CDR3 here is CASSLEISSYNEQFF. In nucleotides, the CDR3 is TGTGCCAGCAGCTTGGAGATAAGCTCCTACAATGAGCAGTTCTTC.

This rearrangement joins TRBV19 to TRBJ1-2; a possible D gene is TRBD1 (6 bases). The V gene's germline CDR1 is LNHDA and CDR2 SQIVND (reference sequence). Trimming removed 9 bases from V and 11 bases from J, with 25 bases in between. The CDR3 has 14 residues. CDR3 sequence reads: CASRDLRGRLPYTF. The CDR3 DNA reads as TGTGCCAGCAGGGACCTCAGGGGCCGCCTACCTTACACCTTC.

The chain recombines TRBV6-5 with TRBJ1-1; D may be TRBD1 (6 bases). The CDR3 is made up of 13 amino acids. Per the germline V gene, CDR1 is MNHEY and CDR2 is SVGAGI. Trimming stripped 9 bases from V and 4 bases from J, with 15 bases between. The CDR3 is CASKQGPSTEAFF. The CDR3, as DNA: TGTGCCAGTAAACAGGGACCCTCCACTGAAGCTTTCTTT.

The rearrangement uses TRBV4-3 and TRBJ1-2; 7 nucleotides match TRBD1. The CDR3 sequence is 14 residues long. V lost 1 base to trimming and J lost 6 bases; unmatched junction nucleotides: 5. Germline loops: CDR1 LGHNA, CDR2 YSLEER. The CDR3 here is CASSQGGGADGYTF. The CDR3 nucleotides are TGCGCCAGCAGCCAAGGAGGGGGCGCAGATGGCTACACCTTC.

This chain connects TRBV2 to TRBJ1-2; 8 bases match TRBD1. The CDR3 is 15 residues long. V dropped 4 bases and J dropped 4; count of bases not matched to a gene: 8. Germline CDR1 SNHLY, CDR2 FYNNEI. CDR3: CASSVGTGGSYGYTF. In DNA form, the CDR3 reads TGTGCCAGCAGTGTCGGGACAGGAGGTAGCTATGGCTACACCTTC.

The rearrangement joins TRBV2 to TRBJ2-1; 7 positions agree with TRBD1. CDR3 size: 13 residues. Germline CDR1 is SNHLY and CDR2 is FYNNEI. Unmatched junction bases numbered 2, after V lost 6 bases and J lost 3 bases. The CDR3 region has the DNA TGTGCCAGCAGAGACAGGGTCTACAATGAGCAGTTCTTC. It codes for CASRDRVYNEQFF. The full variable domain, rest sourced from reference TRBV2 and TRBJ2-1, is EPEVTQTPSHQVTQMGQEVILRCVPISNHLYFYWYRQILGQKVEFLVSFYNNEISEKSEIFDDQFSVERPDGSNFTLKIRSTKLEDSAMYFCASRDRVYNEQFFGPGTRLTVL.

This chain connects TRBV5-6 to TRBJ1-2; no clear D gene. The CDR3 is 14 amino acids. V was clipped by 4 bases and J by 2 bases, with 12 bases between them. Germline V lookup: CDR1 SGHDT, CDR2 YYEEEE. CDR3 region: CASSPMTENYGYTF. For the CDR3, the DNA is TGTGCCAGCAGCCCAATGACGGAAAACTATGGCTACACCTTC.

This clone was observed a single time. The chain recombines TRBV13 with TRBJ2-1; D unresolved. V shed 0 bases and J shed 5 bases, with 8 bases lying between them. The germline gives CDR1 PRHDT, CDR2 FYEKMQ (reference sequence). This CDR3 is built from 14 residues. The CDR3 here is CASSLGEAHNEQFF. The CDR3 DNA sequence: TGTGCCAGCAGCTTAGGCGAGGCCCACAATGAGCAGTTCTTC.

V gene TRBV5-4 combines with J gene TRBJ2-3; D is perhaps TRBD2 (5 bases). CDR1 SGHNT and CDR2 YYREEE come from the germline V gene (reference sequence). The CDR3 sequence is 14 residues long. V lost 0 bases to trimming and J lost 5 bases, with 10 bases between them. CDR3 nucleotide sequence: TGTGCCAGCAGCTTGGATAGCGCTGGAGATACGCAGTATTTT. Its protein is CASSLDSAGDTQYF.

The chain couples TRBV27 to TRBJ2-5, with a weak D call TRBD2 (6 bases). The CDR3 contains 13 residues. V shed 6 bases and J shed 2 bases, with 10 bases lying between them. Germline lookup yields CDR1 MNHEY and CDR2 SMNVEV (reference sequence). The DNA for the CDR3 is TGTGCCAGCAGATACAGCGGGCAAGAGACCCAGTACTTC. Its protein product is CASRYSGQETQYF.

Only one count was recorded for this clone. V usage is TRBV27 and J usage is TRBJ1-2; D perhaps matches TRBD1 (5 bases). CDR1 and CDR2 from the germline V gene are MNHEY and SMNVEV (reference sequence). CDR3 length equals 13 residues. V gave up 4 bases and J gave up 2 bases, with 8 bases separating them. The CDR3 region is CASSSGDNYGYTF. CDR3 DNA: TGTGCCAGCAGTTCGGGGGACAACTATGGCTACACCTTC.

The chain recombines TRBV6-5 with TRBJ2-1; D call uncertain. The CDR3 is 10 residues long. The V gene's germline CDR1 is MNHEY and CDR2 SVGAGI. V lost 6 bases to trimming and J lost 10 bases, with 7 bases between them. The DNA of the CDR3 is TGTGCCAGCAGCACGACAGAGCAGTTCTTC. Encoded protein: CASSTTEQFF.

The genes are TRBV7-2 and TRBJ2-7; perhaps TRBD2 as D (6 bases). CDR3 length: 14 amino acids. V dropped 3 bases and J dropped 0 bases, with 9 bases sitting between them. Germline V CDR1 and CDR2: SGHTA, FQGNSA. DNA for the CDR3: TGTGCCAGCAGCTTCGGGACTCTCTCCTACGAGCAGTACTTC. The encoded protein is CASSFGTLSYEQYF.

The chain has TRBV2 and TRBJ1-6; 8 positions match TRBD1. The J segment lost 9 bases and the V segment lost 3 bases, leaving 4 bases of the junction unmatched. The CDR3 consists of 14 residues. Germline assignment: CDR1 SNHLY and CDR2 FYNNEI. CDR3 sequence reads: CASSERTGPSPLHF. The CDR3 DNA reads as TGTGCCAGCAGTGAGAGGACAGGGCCTTCACCCCTCCACTTT.